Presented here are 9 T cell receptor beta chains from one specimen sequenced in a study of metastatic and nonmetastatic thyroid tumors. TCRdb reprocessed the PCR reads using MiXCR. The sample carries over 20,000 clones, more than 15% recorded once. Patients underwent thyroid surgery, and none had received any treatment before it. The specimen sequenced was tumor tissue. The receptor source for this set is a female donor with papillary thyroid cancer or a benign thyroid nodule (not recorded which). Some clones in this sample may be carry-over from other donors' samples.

The CDR3 nucleotides are TGTGCCAGCAGCTCCCGCCAGGGGGCTTTCACAGATACGCAGTATTTT. The encoded protein is CASSSRQGAFTDTQYF. The chain links TRBV11-2 to TRBJ2-3; the match to TRBD1 covers 8 bases. Trimming took 4 bases from V and 2 from J; bases not matched to a gene: 8. CDR3 length: 16 amino acids. CDR1 and CDR2 (germline): SGHAT, FQNNGV.

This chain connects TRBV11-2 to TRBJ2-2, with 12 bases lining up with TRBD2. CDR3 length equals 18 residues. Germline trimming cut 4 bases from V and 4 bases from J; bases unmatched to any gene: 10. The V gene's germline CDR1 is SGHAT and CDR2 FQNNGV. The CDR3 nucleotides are TGTGCCAGCAGCTCAGAGAGACTAGCGGGGGCCGCCACCGGGGAGCTGTTTTTT. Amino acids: CASSSERLAGAATGELFF.

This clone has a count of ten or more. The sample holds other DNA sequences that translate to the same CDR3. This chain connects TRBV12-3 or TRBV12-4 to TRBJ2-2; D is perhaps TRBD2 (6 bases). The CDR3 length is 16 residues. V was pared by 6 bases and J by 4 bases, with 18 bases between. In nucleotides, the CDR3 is TGTGCCAGCAGGGTAGCGCGGGGACCGGTCACCGGGGAGCTGTTTTTT. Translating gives CASRVARGPVTGELFF.

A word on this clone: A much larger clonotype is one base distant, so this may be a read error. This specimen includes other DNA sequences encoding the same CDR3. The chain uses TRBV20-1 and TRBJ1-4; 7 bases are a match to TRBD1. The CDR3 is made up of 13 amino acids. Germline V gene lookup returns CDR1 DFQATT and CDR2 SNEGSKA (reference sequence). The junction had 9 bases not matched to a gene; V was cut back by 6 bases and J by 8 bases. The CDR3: CSANRGRREKLFF. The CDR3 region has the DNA TGCAGTGCCAACAGGGGTCGAAGGGAAAAACTGTTTTTT.

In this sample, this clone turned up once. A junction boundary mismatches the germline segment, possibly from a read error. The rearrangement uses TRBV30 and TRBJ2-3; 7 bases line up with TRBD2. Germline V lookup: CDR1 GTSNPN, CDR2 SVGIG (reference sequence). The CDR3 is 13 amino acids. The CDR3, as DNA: TGTTCCTGGAGCCCCTGGTGGACTAGGACGCAGTATTTT. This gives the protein CSWSPWWTRTQYF.

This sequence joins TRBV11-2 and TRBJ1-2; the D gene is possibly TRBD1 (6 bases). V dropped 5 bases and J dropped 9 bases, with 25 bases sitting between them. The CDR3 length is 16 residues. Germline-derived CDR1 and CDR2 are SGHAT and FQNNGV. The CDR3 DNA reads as TGTGCCAGCAGCCCCGACTGTGGCAGGGGAGTACGCTGCTACACCTTC. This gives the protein CASSPDCGRGVRCYTF.

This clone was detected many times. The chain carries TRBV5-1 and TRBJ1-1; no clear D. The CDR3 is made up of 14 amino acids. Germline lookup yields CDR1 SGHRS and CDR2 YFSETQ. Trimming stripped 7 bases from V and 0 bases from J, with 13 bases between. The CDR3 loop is CASGQAALNTEAFF. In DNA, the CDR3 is TGCGCCAGCGGGCAGGCTGCCTTGAACACTGAAGCTTTCTTT.

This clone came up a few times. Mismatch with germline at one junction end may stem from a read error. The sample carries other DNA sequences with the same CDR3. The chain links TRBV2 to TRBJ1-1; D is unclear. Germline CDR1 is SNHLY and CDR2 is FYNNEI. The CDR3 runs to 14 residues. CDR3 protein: CASCYGNMNTEAFF. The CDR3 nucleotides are TGTGCCAGCTGTTATGGTAACATGAACACTGAAGCGTTCTTT.

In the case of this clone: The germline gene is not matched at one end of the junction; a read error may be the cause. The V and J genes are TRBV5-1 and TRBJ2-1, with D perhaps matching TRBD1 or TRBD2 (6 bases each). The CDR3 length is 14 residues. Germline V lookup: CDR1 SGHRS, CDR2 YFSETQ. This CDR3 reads CASSSRDWDNEQLF. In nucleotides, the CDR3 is TGCGCCAGCAGCTCCAGGGACTGGGACAATGAGCAGTTATTC.